The 5 T cell receptor beta chains below come from one sample, sequenced in a study of CD8+ T cells in alopecia areata. The treatment: oral pan-JAK inhibitor, 5-10 mg twice daily. RNA extraction was followed by reverse transcription into cDNA, which acted as the sequencing template. Sequencing was performed with immunoSEQ multiplex PCR; in TCRdb, only in-frame clones are kept and a portion is missing. The data contain around 180,000 clones, more than 50% of them singletons. The sample consisted of CD4+ T cells sorted from blood, taken at week 24, from a patient treated with tofacitinib. The receptors shown here come from a human donor with alopecia areata.

The chain is built from TRBV7-9 and TRBJ2-7; 7 nucleotides agree with TRBD2. With 3 bases clipped from V and 4 bases from J, the junction kept 3 bases outside the gene matches. The CDR3 runs to 13 residues. CDR1 and CDR2 (germline): SEHNR, FQNEAQ (reference sequence). CDR3 loop: CASSFGGGYEQYF. The CDR3 bases are TGTGCCAGCAGCTTCGGGGGAGGGTACGAGCAGTACTTC.

The chain is built from TRBV30 and TRBJ2-2, with D hard to call. CDR1 and CDR2 (germline): GTSNPN, SVGIG (reference sequence). V gave up 0 bases and J gave up 8 bases, with 10 bases separating them. The CDR3 is 13 residues long. As DNA, the CDR3 is TGTGCCTGGAGTGTACGGATCCTTGGGGAGCTGTTTTTT. It specifies CAWSVRILGELFF.

The chain uses TRBV30 and TRBJ2-5; no clear D. The CDR3 spans 10 residues. Trimming left V 1 base short and J 3 bases short, with 0 bases between. Germline V CDR1 and CDR2: GTSNPN, SVGIG (reference sequence). The DNA for the CDR3 is TGTGCCTGGAGTGAAGAGACCCAGTACTTC. Translating it yields CAWSEETQYF.

The chain joins TRBV20-1 to TRBJ2-3, with 7 bases aligning to TRBD1. V dropped 5 bases and J dropped 12; count of bases not matched to a gene: 5. The germline V gene has CDR1 DFQATT and CDR2 SNEGSKA (reference sequence). The CDR3 runs 10 residues. The CDR3 is CSAYDRDQYF. The CDR3 DNA sequence: TGCAGTGCTTATGACAGGGACCAGTATTTT.

The chain couples TRBV19 to TRBJ1-2; TRBD1 matches 9 bases. The CDR3 spans 12 residues. J was trimmed by 6 bases and V by 4 bases; bases with no gene match: 0. The germline gives CDR1 LNHDA, CDR2 SQIVND (reference sequence). The CDR3 loop reads CASSRQGDGYTF. The CDR3 DNA sequence: TGTGCCAGTAGTAGACAGGGGGATGGCTACACCTTC. Looking up the rest from reference TRBV19 and TRBJ1-2 gives the full variable domain: DGGITQSPKYLFRKEGQNVTLSCEQNLNHDAMYWYRQDPGQGLRLIYYSQIVNDFQKGDIAEGYSVSREKKESFPLTVTSAQKNPTAFYLCASSRQGDGYTFGSGTRLTVV.